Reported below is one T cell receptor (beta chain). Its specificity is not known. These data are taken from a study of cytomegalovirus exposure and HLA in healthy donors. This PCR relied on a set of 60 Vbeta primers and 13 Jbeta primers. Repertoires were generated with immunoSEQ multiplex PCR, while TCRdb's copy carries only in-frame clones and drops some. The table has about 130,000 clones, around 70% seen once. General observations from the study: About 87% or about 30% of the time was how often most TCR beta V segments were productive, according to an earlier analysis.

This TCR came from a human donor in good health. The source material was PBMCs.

CDR3 bases: TGTGCCAGCAGCTTGCTGCAGGGCATCCGGGCTAACAATGAGCAGTTCTTC. Amino acid sequence: CASSLLQGIRANNEQFF. The V gene is TRBV7-8, the J gene TRBJ2-1, with D tentatively TRBD1 (5 bases). Trimming removed 3 bases from V and 5 bases from J, with 20 bases in between. The CDR3 extends over 17 amino acids. CDR1 is SGHVS, CDR2 FQNEAQ, per germline. The variable domain in full, completed from reference TRBV7-8 and TRBJ2-1, reads GAGVSQSPRYKVAKRGQDVALRCDPISGHVSLFWYQQALGQGPEFLTYFQNEAQLDKSGLPSDRFFAERPEGSVSTLKIQRTQQEDSAVYLCASSLLQGIRANNEQFFGPGTRLTVL.